Listed below are T cell receptor beta chains from one sample, sequenced in a study of blood T cell repertoires in COVID-19. Sequencing was performed with immunoSEQ multiplex PCR; in TCRdb, only in-frame clones are kept and a portion is missing. The top ten hold 2.5% of the sample, which has under 200,000 clones, around 87% seen once. The sample taken for sequencing was peripheral blood. The receptors stem from a middle-aged man with active or convalescent COVID-19. Both conserved end residues are part of each CDR3.

J | V | CDR3
TRBJ2-1 | TRBV9 | CASSVALLAGDNEQFF
TRBJ1-2 | TRBV29-1 | CSARGQGGYTF
TRBJ1-4 | TRBV7-2 | CASSPGEYGWSEKLFF
TRBJ2-5 | TRBV10-2 | CASSESGRAQTQYF
TRBJ1-5 | TRBV5-1 | CASSLTGGQPQHF
TRBJ1-2 | TRBV29-1 | CSVRFLTGINYGYTF
TRBJ2-5 | TRBV5-6 | CASSLSGVWETQYF
TRBJ2-7 | TRBV6-1 | CASSETNTSPSYEQYF
TRBJ1-2 | TRBV4-2 | CASSQASDREGYTF
TRBJ1-2 | TRBV28 | CASRPTGNLVYGYTF
TRBJ1-1 | TRBV6-4 | CASSESPYTEAFF
TRBJ1-1 | TRBV13 | CASSPYQDRVNTEAFF
TRBJ1-6 | TRBV12-3/TRBV12-4 | CASSWGQNSPLHF
TRBJ2-3 | TRBV7-9 | CASSLFLAGRTDTQYF
TRBJ2-7 | TRBV6-5 | CASSSLSYEQYF
TRBJ1-6 | TRBV9 | CASSPRQSHSPLHF
TRBJ1-4 | TRBV2 | CASSADRADEKLFF
TRBJ2-7 | TRBV7-2 | CASSLEGTAGGYEQYF
TRBJ1-4 | TRBV30 | CAWTLPVNEKLFF
TRBJ1-3 | TRBV7-2 | CASSLNRGIGNTIYF
TRBJ1-4 | TRBV6-1 | CASSEGSSGRGVF
TRBJ1-2 | TRBV11-2 | CASTHIKNRENGYTF
TRBJ2-7 | TRBV5-4 | CASSTGTNYEQYF
TRBJ2-6 | TRBV4-1 | CASARGGITGANVLTF
TRBJ1-5 | TRBV24-1 | CATRTREDSNQPQHF
TRBJ1-1 | TRBV4-1 | CASSQADRGYTEAFF
TRBJ1-2 | TRBV2 | CASSDPTGGYTF
TRBJ2-7 | TRBV29-1 | CSITIPGQGLLISYEQYF
TRBJ1-1 | TRBV18 | CASSPPTGQGAITEAFF
TRBJ1-1 | TRBV5-4 | CASSLGGTVAMNTEAFF
TRBJ1-5 | TRBV5-1 | CASSLGQPGGPQHF
TRBJ2-3 | TRBV2 | CASKERGGRLTDTQYF
TRBJ1-1 | TRBV5-4 | CASRSTGGGETEAFF
TRBJ1-5 | TRBV4-1 | CASSQDRSLNQPQHF
TRBJ2-3 | TRBV10-1 | CASNPGQGAATDTQYF
TRBJ2-3 | TRBV11-3 | CASSFTGRDTQYF
TRBJ2-7 | TRBV9 | CASSVSSGALYEQYF
TRBJ2-3 | TRBV7-6 | CASSLDGGSTDTQYF
TRBJ2-7 | TRBV7-2 | CASSLTIPLAGGFEQYF
TRBJ1-1 | TRBV4-1 | CASSQAGGNTEAFF
TRBJ1-4 | TRBV15 | CATSRDRQGHEKLFF
TRBJ1-1 | TRBV10-2 | CASSEDRATEAFF
TRBJ1-1 | TRBV29-1 | CSGGRGTEAFF
TRBJ2-5 | TRBV19 | CASSLTSGLVYQETQYF